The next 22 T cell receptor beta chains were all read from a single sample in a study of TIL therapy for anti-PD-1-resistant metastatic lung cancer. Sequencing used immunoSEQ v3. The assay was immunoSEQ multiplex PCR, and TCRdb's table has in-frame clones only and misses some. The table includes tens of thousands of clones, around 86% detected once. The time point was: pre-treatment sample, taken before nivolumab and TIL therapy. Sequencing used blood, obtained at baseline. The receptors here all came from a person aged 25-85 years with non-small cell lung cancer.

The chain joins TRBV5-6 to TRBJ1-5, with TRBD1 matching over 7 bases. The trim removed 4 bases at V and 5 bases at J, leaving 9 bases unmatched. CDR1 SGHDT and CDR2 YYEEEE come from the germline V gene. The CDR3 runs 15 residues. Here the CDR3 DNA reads TGTGCCAGCAGCAGAAAGGACAGGACTGATCAGCCCCAGCATTTT. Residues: CASSRKDRTDQPQHF.

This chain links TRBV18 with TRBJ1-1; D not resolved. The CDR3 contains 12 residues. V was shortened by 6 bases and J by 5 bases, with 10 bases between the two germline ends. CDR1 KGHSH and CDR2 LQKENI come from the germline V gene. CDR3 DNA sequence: TGTGCCAGCTCCAATTGGGGTACTGAAGCTTTCTTT. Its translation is CASSNWGTEAFF.

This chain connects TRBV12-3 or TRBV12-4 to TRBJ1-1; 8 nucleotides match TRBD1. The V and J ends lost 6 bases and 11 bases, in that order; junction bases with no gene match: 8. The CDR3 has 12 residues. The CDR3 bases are TGTGCCAGCAGGTCCCTACAGGGGGACGCTTTCTTT. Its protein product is CASRSLQGDAFF.

This CDR3 reads CASSPPEGGGPTNEKLFF. The CDR3 nucleotides read TGTGCCAGCAGTCCACCTGAAGGAGGAGGGCCAACTAATGAAAAACTGTTTTTT. The chain joins TRBV28 to TRBJ1-4; D uncertain. Trimming removed 5 bases at V and 0 bases at J, with 19 bases between. CDR3 length: 18 amino acids. Germline loops: CDR1 MDHEN, CDR2 SYDVKM. Complete variable domain (other parts from reference TRBV28 and TRBJ1-4): DVKVTQSSRYLVKRTGEKVFLECVQDMDHENMFWYRQDPGLGLRLIYFSYDVKMKEKGDIPEGYSVSREKKERFSLILESASTNQTSMYLCASSPPEGGGPTNEKLFFGSGTQLSVL.

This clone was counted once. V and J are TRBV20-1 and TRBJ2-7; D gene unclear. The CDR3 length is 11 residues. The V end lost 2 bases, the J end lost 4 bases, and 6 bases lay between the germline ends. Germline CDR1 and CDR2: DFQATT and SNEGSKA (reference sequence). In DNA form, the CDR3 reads TGCAGTGCTAGACAGGCTTACGAGCAGTACTTC. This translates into CSARQAYEQYF.

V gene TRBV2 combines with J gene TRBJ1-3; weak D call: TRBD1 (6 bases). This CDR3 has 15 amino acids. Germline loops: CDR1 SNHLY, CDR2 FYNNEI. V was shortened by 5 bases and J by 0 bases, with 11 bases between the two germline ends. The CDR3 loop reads CASSRTVPSGNTIYF. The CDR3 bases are TGTGCCAGCAGTAGGACAGTTCCCTCTGGAAACACCATATATTTT.

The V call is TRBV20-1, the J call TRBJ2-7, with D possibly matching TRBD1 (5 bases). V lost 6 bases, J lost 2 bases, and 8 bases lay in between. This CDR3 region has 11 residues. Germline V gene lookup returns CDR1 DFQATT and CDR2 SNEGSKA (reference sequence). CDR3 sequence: CSASRAYEQYF. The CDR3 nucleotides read TGCAGTGCCTCCAGGGCCTACGAGCAGTACTTC.

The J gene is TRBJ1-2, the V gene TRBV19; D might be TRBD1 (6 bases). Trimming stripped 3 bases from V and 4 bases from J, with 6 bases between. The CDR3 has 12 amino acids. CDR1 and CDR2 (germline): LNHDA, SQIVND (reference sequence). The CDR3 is CASSMDSYGYTF. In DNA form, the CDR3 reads TGTGCCAGTAGTATGGACAGCTATGGCTACACCTTC.

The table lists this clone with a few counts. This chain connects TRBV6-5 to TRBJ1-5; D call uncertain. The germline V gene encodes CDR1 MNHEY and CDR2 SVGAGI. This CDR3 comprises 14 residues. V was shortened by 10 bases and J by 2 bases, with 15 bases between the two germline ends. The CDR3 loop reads CATGGPYGNQPQHF. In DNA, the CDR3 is TGTGCCACCGGAGGGCCCTATGGCAATCAGCCCCAGCATTTT.

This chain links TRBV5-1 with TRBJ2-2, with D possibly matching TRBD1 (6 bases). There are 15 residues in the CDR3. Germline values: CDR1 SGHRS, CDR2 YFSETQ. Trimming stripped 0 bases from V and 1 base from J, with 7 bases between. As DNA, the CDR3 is TGCGCCAGCAGCTTGGAGGGACAGAACACCGGGGAGCTGTTTTTT. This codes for CASSLEGQNTGELFF.

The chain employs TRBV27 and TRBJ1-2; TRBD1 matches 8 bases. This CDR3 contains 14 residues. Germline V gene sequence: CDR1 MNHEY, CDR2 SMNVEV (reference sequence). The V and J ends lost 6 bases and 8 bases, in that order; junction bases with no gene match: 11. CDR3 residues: CASRTQGAGSGYTF. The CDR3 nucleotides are TGTGCCAGCAGGACCCAGGGGGCAGGGAGCGGCTACACCTTC.

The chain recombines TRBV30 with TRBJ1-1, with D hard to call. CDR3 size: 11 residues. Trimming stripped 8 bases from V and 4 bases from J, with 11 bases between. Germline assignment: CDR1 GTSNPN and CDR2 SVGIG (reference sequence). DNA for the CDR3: TGTGCCGGAACCTTTAGCACTGAAGCTTTCTTT. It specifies CAGTFSTEAFF.

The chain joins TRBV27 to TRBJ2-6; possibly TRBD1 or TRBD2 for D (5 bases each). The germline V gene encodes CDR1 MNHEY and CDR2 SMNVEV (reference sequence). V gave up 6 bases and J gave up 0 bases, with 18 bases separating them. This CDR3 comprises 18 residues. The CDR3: CASSRRGESGSGANVLTF. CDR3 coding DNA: TGTGCCAGCAGCCGAAGAGGGGAATCAGGCTCTGGGGCCAACGTCCTGACTTTC.

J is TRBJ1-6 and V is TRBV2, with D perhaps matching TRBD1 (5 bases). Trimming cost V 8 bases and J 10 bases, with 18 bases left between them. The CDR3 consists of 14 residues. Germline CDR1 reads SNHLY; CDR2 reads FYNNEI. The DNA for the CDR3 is TGTGCCAGCTCGGAGGGGCAGGGCCAATCACCCCTCCACTTT. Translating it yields CASSEGQGQSPLHF.

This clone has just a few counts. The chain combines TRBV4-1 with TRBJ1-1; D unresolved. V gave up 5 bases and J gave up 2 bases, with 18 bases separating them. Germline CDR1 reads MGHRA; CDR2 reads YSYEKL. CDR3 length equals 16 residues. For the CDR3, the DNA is TGCGCCAGCAGCTGGGCAACCCGAGACCCTAACACTGAAGCTTTCTTT. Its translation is CASSWATRDPNTEAFF.

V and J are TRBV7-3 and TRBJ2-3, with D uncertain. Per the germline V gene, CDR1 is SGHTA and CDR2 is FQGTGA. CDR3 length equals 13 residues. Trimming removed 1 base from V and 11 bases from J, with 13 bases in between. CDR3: CASSLRVDEEQYF. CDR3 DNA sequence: TGTGCCAGCAGCTTAAGGGTCGACGAGGAGCAGTATTTT. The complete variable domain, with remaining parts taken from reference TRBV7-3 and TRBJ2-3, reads GAGVSQTPSNKVTEKGKYVELRCDPISGHTALYWYRQSLGQGPEFLIYFQGTGAADDSGLPNDRFFAVRPEGSVSTLKIQRTERGDSAVYLCASSLRVDEEQYFGPGTRLTVL.

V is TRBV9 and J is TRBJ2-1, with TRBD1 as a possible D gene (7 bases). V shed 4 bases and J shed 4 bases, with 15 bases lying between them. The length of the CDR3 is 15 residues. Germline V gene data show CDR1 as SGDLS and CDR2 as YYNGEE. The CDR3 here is CASSPGQGGYNEQFF. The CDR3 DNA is TGTGCCAGCAGCCCCGGGCAGGGGGGATACAATGAGCAGTTCTTC.

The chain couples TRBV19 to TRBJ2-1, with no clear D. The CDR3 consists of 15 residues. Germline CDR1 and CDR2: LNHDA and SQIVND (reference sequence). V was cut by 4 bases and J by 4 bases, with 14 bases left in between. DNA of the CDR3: TGTGCCAGTAGTACTGGAAGTGGGATTTACAATGAGCAGTTCTTC. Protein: CASSTGSGIYNEQFF. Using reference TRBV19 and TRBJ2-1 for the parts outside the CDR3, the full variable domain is DGGITQSPKYLFRKEGQNVTLSCEQNLNHDAMYWYRQDPGQGLRLIYYSQIVNDFQKGDIAEGYSVSREKKESFPLTVTSAQKNPTAFYLCASSTGSGIYNEQFFGPGTRLTVL.

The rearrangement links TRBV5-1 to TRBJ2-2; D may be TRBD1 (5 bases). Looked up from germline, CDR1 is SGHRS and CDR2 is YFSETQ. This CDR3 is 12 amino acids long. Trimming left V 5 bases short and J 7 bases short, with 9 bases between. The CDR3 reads CASRGQNGELFF. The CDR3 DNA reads TGCGCCAGCAGGGGGCAGAACGGGGAGCTGTTTTTT.

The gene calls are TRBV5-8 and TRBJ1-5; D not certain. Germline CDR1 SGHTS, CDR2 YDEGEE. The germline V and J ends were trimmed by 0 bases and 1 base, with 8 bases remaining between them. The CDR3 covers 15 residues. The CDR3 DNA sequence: TGTGCCAGCAGCTTGGGTCTCGCAAGCAATCAGCCCCAGCATTTT. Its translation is CASSLGLASNQPQHF.

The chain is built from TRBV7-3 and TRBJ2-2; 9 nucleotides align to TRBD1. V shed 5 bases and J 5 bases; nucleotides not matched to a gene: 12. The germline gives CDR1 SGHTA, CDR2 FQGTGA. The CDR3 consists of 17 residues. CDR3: CASSPRLGTGKTGELFF. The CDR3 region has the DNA TGTGCCAGCAGCCCTAGATTAGGGACAGGGAAGACCGGGGAGCTGTTTTTT.

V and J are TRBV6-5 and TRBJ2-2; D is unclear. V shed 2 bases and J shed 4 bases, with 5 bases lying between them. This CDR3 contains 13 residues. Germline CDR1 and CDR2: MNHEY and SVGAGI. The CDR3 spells CASSYDPTGELFF. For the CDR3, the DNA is TGTGCCAGCAGTTACGACCCCACCGGGGAGCTGTTTTTT.